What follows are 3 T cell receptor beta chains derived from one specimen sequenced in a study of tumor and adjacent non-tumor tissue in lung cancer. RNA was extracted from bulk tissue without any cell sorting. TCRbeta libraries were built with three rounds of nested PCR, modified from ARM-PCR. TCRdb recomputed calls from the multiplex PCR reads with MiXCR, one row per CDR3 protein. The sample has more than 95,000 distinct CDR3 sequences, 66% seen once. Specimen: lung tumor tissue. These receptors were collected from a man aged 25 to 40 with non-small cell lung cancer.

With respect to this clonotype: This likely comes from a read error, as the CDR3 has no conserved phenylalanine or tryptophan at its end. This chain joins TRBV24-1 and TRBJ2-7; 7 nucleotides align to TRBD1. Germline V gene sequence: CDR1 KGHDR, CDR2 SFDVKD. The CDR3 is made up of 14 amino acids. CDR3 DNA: TGTACCACCAGTGATCCGGACAGGCTCGACGAGCAGTACCTC. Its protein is CTTSDPDRLDEQYL.

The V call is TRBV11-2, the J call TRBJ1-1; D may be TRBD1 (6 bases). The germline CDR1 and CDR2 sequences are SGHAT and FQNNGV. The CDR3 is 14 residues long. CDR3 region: CSGSPLGGRGEAFF. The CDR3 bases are TGTTCCGGCAGCCCCCTGGGGGGCAGGGGTGAAGCTTTCTTT.

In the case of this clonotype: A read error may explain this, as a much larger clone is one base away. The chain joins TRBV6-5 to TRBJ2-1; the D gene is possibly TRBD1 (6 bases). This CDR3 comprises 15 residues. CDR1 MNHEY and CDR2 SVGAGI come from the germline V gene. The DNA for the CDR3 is TGTGCCAGCGGTTACTCGTGGGACATTAGCAATGAGCAGTTCTTC. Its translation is CASGYSWDISNEQFF.